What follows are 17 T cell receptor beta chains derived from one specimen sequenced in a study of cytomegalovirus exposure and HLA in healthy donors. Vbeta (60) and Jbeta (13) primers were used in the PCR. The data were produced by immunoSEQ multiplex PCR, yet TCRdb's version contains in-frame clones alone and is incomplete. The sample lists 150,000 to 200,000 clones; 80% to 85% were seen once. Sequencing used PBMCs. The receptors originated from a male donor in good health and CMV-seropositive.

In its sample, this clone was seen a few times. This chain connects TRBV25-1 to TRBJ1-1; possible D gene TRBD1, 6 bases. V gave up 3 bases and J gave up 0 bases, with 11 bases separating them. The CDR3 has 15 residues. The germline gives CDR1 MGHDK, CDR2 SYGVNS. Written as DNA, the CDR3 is TGTGCCAGCAGTGAGGGGGCGAGGATGAACACTGAAGCTTTCTTT. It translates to CASSEGARMNTEAFF.

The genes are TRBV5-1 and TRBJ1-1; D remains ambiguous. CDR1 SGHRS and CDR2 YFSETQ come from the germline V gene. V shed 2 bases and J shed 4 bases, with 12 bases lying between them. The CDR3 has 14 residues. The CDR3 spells CASSLGSGGTEAFF. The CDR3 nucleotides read TGCGCCAGCAGCTTAGGGTCTGGAGGCACTGAAGCTTTCTTT. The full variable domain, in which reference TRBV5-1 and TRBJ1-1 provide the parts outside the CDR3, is KAGVTQTPRYLIKTRGQQVTLSCSPISGHRSVSWYQQTPGQGLQFLFEYFSETQRNKGNFPGRFSGRQFSNSRSEMNVSTLELGDSALYLCASSLGSGGTEAFFGQGTRLTVV.

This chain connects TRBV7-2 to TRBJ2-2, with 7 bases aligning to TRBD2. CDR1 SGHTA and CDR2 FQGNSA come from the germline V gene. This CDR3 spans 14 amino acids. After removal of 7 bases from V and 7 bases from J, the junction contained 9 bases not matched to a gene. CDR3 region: CASTEGRVIGELFF. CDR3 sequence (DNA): TGTGCCAGCACCGAAGGGAGGGTGATCGGGGAGCTGTTTTTT.

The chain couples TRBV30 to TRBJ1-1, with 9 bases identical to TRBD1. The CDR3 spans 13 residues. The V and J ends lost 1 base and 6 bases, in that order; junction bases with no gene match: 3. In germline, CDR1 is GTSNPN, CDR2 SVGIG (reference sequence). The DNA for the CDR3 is TGTGCCTGGAGTGCCTGGGACAGGGCTGAAGCTTTCTTT. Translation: CAWSAWDRAEAFF.

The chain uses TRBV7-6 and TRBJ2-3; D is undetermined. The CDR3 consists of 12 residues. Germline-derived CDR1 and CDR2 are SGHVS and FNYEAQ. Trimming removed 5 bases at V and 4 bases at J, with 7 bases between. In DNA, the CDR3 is TGTGCCAGCAGCCGGTTCGCAGATACGCAGTATTTT. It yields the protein CASSRFADTQYF.

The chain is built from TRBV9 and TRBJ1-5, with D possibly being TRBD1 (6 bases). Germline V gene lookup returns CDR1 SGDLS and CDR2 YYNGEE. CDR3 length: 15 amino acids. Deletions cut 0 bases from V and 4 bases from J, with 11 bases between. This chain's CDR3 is CASSVGGGANQPQHF. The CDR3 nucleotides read TGTGCCAGCAGCGTAGGGGGGGGCGCGAATCAGCCCCAGCATTTT.

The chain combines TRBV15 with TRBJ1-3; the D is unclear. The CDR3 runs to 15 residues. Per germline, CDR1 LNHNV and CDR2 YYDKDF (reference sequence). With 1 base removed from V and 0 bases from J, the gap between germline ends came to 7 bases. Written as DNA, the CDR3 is TGTGCCACCAGCAGAGCGGAGTCCTCTGGAAACACCATATATTTT. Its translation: CATSRAESSGNTIYF.

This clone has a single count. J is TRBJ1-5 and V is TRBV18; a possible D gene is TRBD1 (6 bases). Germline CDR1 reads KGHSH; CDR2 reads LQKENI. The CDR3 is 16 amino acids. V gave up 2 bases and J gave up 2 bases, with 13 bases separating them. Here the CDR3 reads CASSPGGAGGNQPQHF. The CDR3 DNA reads TGTGCCAGCTCACCAGGGGGGGCGGGTGGCAATCAGCCCCAGCATTTT.

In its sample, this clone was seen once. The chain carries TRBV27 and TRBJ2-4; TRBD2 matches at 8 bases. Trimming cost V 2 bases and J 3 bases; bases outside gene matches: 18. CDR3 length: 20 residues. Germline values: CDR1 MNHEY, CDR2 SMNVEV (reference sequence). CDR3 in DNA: TGTGCCAGCAGTTTACGGTCGGGGGGGCGGTGGGTGGTGGGCAAAAACATTCAGTACTTC. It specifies CASSLRSGGRWVVGKNIQYF.

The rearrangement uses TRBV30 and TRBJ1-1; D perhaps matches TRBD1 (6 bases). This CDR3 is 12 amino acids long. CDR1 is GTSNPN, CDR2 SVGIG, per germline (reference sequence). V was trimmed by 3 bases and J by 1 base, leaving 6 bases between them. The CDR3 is CAWRTGNTEAFF. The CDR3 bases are TGTGCCTGGAGGACAGGGAACACTGAAGCTTTCTTT.

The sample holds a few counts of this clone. Here the CDR3 reads CASSLYGLLSGKTDTQYF. In DNA form, the CDR3 reads TGTGCCAGCAGTTTATATGGGCTTTTGAGCGGGAAGACAGATACGCAGTATTTT. This rearrangement joins TRBV28 to TRBJ2-3; TRBD2 matches 7 bases. This CDR3 region has 18 residues. In germline, CDR1 is MDHEN, CDR2 SYDVKM. V gave up 1 base and J gave up 3 bases; unmatched junction bases: 13.

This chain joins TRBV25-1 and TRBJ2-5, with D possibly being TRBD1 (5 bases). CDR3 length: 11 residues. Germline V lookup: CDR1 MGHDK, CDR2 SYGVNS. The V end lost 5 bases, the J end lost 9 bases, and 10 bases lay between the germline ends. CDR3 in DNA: TGTGCCAGCAGTTCCCTGGGGCCCCAGTACTTC. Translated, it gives CASSSLGPQYF.

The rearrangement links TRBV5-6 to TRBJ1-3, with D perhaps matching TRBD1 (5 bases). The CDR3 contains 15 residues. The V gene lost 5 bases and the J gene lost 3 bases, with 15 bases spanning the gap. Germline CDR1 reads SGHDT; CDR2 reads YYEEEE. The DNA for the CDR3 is TGTGCCAGCAGTCACGGGGGGATACTTGGAAACACCATATATTTT. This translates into CASSHGGILGNTIYF.

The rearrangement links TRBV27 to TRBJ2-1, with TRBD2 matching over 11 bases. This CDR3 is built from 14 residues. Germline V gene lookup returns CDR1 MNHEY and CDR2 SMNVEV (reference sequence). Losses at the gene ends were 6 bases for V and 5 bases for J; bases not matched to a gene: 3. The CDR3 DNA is TGTGCCAGCAGAACTAGCGGGAGTAACAATGAGCAGTTCTTC. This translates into CASRTSGSNNEQFF.

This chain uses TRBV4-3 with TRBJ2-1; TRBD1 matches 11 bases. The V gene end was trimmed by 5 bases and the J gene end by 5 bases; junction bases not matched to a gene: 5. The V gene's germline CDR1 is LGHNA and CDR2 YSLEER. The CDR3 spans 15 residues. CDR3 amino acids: CASSVRDRGNNEQFF. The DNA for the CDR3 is TGCGCCAGCAGCGTCCGGGACAGGGGGAACAATGAGCAGTTCTTC.

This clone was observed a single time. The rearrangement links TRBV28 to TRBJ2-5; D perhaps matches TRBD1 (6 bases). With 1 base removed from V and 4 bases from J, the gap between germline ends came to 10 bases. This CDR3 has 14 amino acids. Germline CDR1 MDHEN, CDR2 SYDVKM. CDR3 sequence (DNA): TGTGCCAGCAGTTTATCCCGAGGGGGAGAGACCCAGTACTTC. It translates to CASSLSRGGETQYF.

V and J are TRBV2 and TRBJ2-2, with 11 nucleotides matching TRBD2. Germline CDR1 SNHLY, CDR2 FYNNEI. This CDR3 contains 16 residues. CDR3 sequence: CASLGLAGGNTGELFF. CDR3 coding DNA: TGTGCTTCCCTGGGGCTAGCGGGGGGGAACACCGGGGAGCTGTTTTTT. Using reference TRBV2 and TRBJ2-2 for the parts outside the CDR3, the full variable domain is EPEVTQTPSHQVTQMGQEVILRCVPISNHLYFYWYRQILGQKVEFLVSFYNNEISEKSEIFDDQFSVERPDGSNFTLKIRSTKLEDSAMYFCASLGLAGGNTGELFFGEGSRLTVL.